This T cell receptor beta chain was identified in a study of blood T cells in healthy people across ages. Collection of around 10 milliliters of peripheral blood was performed for each donor. Together with a sample-barcoded 5' primer, a J-beta primer mix was included in a second PCR lasting about 7 to 12 cycles. TCRdb used MiXCR to reprocess the 5' RACE reads, holding one entry per CDR3 protein. Of fewer than 900,000 distinct CDR3 sequences in the sample, around 36% were seen once. Losses at the gene ends were 7 bases for V and 3 bases for J; bases not matched to a gene: 3. The CDR3 length is 13 residues. CDR1 and CDR2 (germline): MDHEN, SYDVKM. Comment on this clonotype: Its specificity is not known.

The study's findings and limits: For the donors, CMV status was unknown and possibly confounded expanded clonotype changes. Roughly linear age-related decline in beta diversity appeared, significant by age about 37.

This TCR came from a man younger than 30 in good health. The rearrangement uses TRBV28 and TRBJ2-1; TRBD1 matches at 7 bases. Specimen: blood. For the CDR3, the DNA is TGTGCCAGCACCGGACAGGTCTACAATGAGCAGTTCTTC. It yields the protein CASTGQVYNEQFF.